A single sample gave rise to the 29 T cell receptor beta chains below, sequenced in a study of blood T cell repertoires in COVID-19. Only in-frame clones appear in the TCRdb table, and some are missing; sequencing was by immunoSEQ multiplex PCR. The profile shows roughly 140,000 clones, about nine tenths of them singletons. The sequencing sample was made of peripheral blood. The receptor set was obtained from a man over 45 with active or convalescent COVID-19.

The rearrangement links TRBV4-3 to TRBJ2-1; possible D gene TRBD2, 6 bases. CDR3 length equals 12 residues. The V end was cut by 4 bases, the J end by 8 bases, with 9 bases between. In germline, CDR1 is LGHNA, CDR2 YSLEER. The CDR3 coding sequence is TGCGCCAGCAGCCCCGGAGGGCATGAGCAGTTCTTC. This sequence encodes CASSPGGHEQFF.

V and J are TRBV10-3 and TRBJ2-5; 7 positions agree with TRBD2. V lost 6 bases to trimming and J lost 3 bases; unmatched junction nucleotides: 16. This CDR3 is built from 17 residues. Germline-derived CDR1 and CDR2 are ENHRY and SYGVKD. CDR3 nucleotide sequence: TGTGCCATCAGCGGAGGAGCGAGCGGGATCACTAAAGAGACCCAGTACTTC. The encoded protein is CAISGGASGITKETQYF.

J is TRBJ2-1 and V is TRBV10-3; 8 bases align to TRBD2. V dropped 8 bases and J dropped 8; count of bases not matched to a gene: 8. This CDR3 comprises 13 residues. CDR1 is ENHRY, CDR2 SYGVKD, per germline. The CDR3 loop reads CAIRDSGDHEQFF. The CDR3, as DNA: TGTGCCATCCGAGATAGCGGGGACCATGAGCAGTTCTTC.

The chain couples TRBV6-4 to TRBJ1-2; TRBD1 aligns across 8 bases. The CDR3 runs to 15 residues. Germline trimming cut 0 bases from V and 4 bases from J; bases unmatched to any gene: 4. Germline V gene sequence: CDR1 MRHNA, CDR2 SNTAGT. The CDR3 nucleotides read TGTGCCAGCAGTGACTCGACAGGGGTGCCCTATGGCTACACCTTC. This gives the protein CASSDSTGVPYGYTF.

The gene calls are TRBV7-2 and TRBJ1-4; D is possibly TRBD1 (5 bases). The CDR3 extends over 15 amino acids. The germline V and J ends were trimmed by 0 bases and 1 base, with 6 bases remaining between them. Germline CDR1 SGHTA, CDR2 FQGNSA. The CDR3 loop is CASSLAGGTNEKLFF. CDR3 nucleotide sequence: TGTGCCAGCAGCTTAGCCGGGGGAACTAATGAAAAACTGTTTTTT. Filled out from reference TRBV7-2 and TRBJ1-4, the complete variable domain reads GAGVSQSPSNKVTEKGKDVELRCDPISGHTALYWYRQSLGQGLEFLIYFQGNSAPDKSGLPSDRFSAERTGGSVSTLTIQRTQQEDSAVYLCASSLAGGTNEKLFFGSGTQLSVL.

The rearrangement links TRBV7-2 to TRBJ2-1, with 8 nucleotides matching TRBD2. CDR1 is SGHTA, CDR2 FQGNSA, per germline. CDR3 length: 18 amino acids. Trimming took 3 bases from V and 0 from J; bases not matched to a gene: 10. The CDR3 DNA is TGTGCCAGCAGCTTTTGGCTAGCGGGCTCCAGCTCCTACAATGAGCAGTTCTTC. Its protein is CASSFWLAGSSSYNEQFF.

A few counts support this clone. The rearrangement uses TRBV10-3 and TRBJ1-2, with a possible D match to TRBD1 (5 bases). CDR3 size: 13 residues. V gave up 4 bases and J gave up 8 bases, with 14 bases separating them. Germline loops: CDR1 ENHRY, CDR2 SYGVKD. The DNA of the CDR3 is TGTGCCATCAGTGTAGACGGCGGGGGAGGCTACACCTTC. Amino acid sequence: CAISVDGGGGYTF.

The count of this clone is one. The V call is TRBV3-1 (or the pseudogene TRBV3-2), the J call TRBJ1-1, with 8 positions matching TRBD1. Trimming cost V 5 bases and J 1 base; bases outside gene matches: 3. Germline values: CDR1 LGHDT, CDR2 YNNKEL (reference sequence). The CDR3 totals 14 residues. This CDR3 reads CASSGQGWNTEAFF. In nucleotides, the CDR3 is TGTGCCAGCAGCGGACAGGGTTGGAACACTGAAGCTTTCTTT.

The rearrangement uses TRBV5-1 and TRBJ2-7; the D gene is possibly TRBD2 (6 bases). V lost 0 bases to trimming and J lost 7 bases, with 14 bases between them. CDR1 is SGHRS, CDR2 YFSETQ, per germline. This CDR3 is built from 14 residues. CDR3 region: CASSLAGGVWEQYF. The DNA for the CDR3 is TGCGCCAGCAGCTTGGCCGGCGGGGTTTGGGAGCAGTACTTC.

This sequence joins TRBV18 and TRBJ2-2; tentatively, D is TRBD1 (5 bases). The length of the CDR3 is 14 residues. V was pared by 3 bases and J by 3 bases, with 8 bases between. Germline V gene lookup returns CDR1 KGHSH and CDR2 LQKENI. In nucleotides, the CDR3 is TGTGCCAGCTCACCCAGGGCGGACACCGGGGAGCTGTTTTTT. Translation: CASSPRADTGELFF. Supplemented by reference TRBV18 and TRBJ2-2, the full variable domain reads NAGVMQNPRHLVRRRGQEARLRCSPMKGHSHVYWYRQLPEEGLKFMVYLQKENIIDESGMPKERFSAEFPKEGPSILRIQQVVRGDSAAYFCASSPRADTGELFFGEGSRLTVL.

This chain connects TRBV29-1 to TRBJ2-7; no reliable D call. Germline V gene lookup returns CDR1 SQVTM and CDR2 ANQGSEA. The CDR3 runs to 13 residues. V gave up 0 bases and J gave up 4 bases, with 10 bases separating them. The CDR3 bases are TGCAGCGTTGAAGATCGAGGCCGATACGAGCAGTACTTC. Protein sequence: CSVEDRGRYEQYF.

V is TRBV14 and J is TRBJ2-2; D is ambiguous. The germline gives CDR1 SGHDN, CDR2 FVKESK. This CDR3 is 13 amino acids long. Trimming took off 5 bases at V and 2 bases at J, with 6 bases between the two ends. CDR3 nucleotide sequence: TGTGCCAGCAGCGTACTCAACACCGGGGAGCTGTTTTTT. It yields the protein CASSVLNTGELFF. Based on the CDR3 plus reference TRBV14 and TRBJ2-2, the full variable domain is EAGVTQFPSHSVIEKGQTVTLRCDPISGHDNLYWYRRVMGKEIKFLLHFVKESKQDESGMPNNRFLAERTGGTYSTLKVQPAELEDSGVYFCASSVLNTGELFFGEGSRLTVL.

J is TRBJ2-7 and V is TRBV4-2, with D possibly being TRBD2 (5 bases). Trimming stripped 0 bases from V and 2 bases from J, with 8 bases between. CDR1 LGHNA and CDR2 YNFKEQ come from the germline V gene. The CDR3 length is 14 residues. CDR3 coding DNA: TGTGCCAGCAGCCAAGAAGGGAGTACCTACGAGCAGTACTTC. Translation gives CASSQEGSTYEQYF.

The V call is TRBV7-9, the J call TRBJ2-1, with 12 bases that match TRBD2. This CDR3 spans 17 amino acids. The V gene's germline CDR1 is SEHNR and CDR2 FQNEAQ (reference sequence). The junction had 9 bases not matched to a gene; V was cut back by 5 bases and J by 4 bases. The CDR3 DNA follows: TGTGCCAGCAGCCCCAGCGGGCTAGCGGGAGGGTACAATGAGCAGTTCTTC. This codes for CASSPSGLAGGYNEQFF.

This chain uses TRBV5-1 with TRBJ2-1; 14 bases fit TRBD2. Germline assignment: CDR1 SGHRS and CDR2 YFSETQ. Trimming removed 2 bases from V and 5 bases from J; junction bases left unmatched: 12. This CDR3 contains 19 residues. CDR3 region: CASSFLGLAGGGTNNEQFF. CDR3 DNA: TGCGCCAGCAGCTTCTTAGGACTAGCGGGAGGAGGGACCAACAATGAGCAGTTCTTC.

The genes are TRBV19 and TRBJ1-1; 7 positions agree with TRBD1. The CDR3 sequence is 11 residues long. From germline, CDR1 is LNHDA and CDR2 SQIVND (reference sequence). J gave up 10 bases and V 8 bases, and 7 bases lay outside the gene matches. CDR3 DNA: TGTGCCAGTTATGACAGGGTCAGAGCTTTCTTT. Amino acids: CASYDRVRAFF.

V usage is TRBV11-3 and J usage is TRBJ2-7; TRBD1 is a possible D gene (6 bases). Trimming removed 5 bases at V and 3 bases at J, with 11 bases between. The CDR3 spans 13 residues. The germline CDR1 and CDR2 sequences are SGHNT and YENEEA. CDR3 nucleotides: TGTGCCAGCAGCCAACTACAGGGCTACGAGCAGTACTTC. It specifies CASSQLQGYEQYF.

The rearrangement joins TRBV5-5 to TRBJ1-1; 8 bases are a match to TRBD1. This CDR3 has 16 residues. Germline trimming cut 4 bases from V and 2 bases from J; bases unmatched to any gene: 10. CDR1 SGHKS and CDR2 YYEKEE come from the germline V gene (reference sequence). The CDR3 protein is CASSPGQGGFNTEAFF. The CDR3 bases are TGTGCCAGCAGCCCCGGACAGGGAGGATTCAACACTGAAGCTTTCTTT. The full variable domain, its missing parts supplied by reference TRBV5-5 and TRBJ1-1, is DAGVTQSPTHLIKTRGQQVTLRCSPISGHKSVSWYQQVLGQGPQFIFQYYEKEERGRGNFPDRFSARQFPNYSSELNVNALLLGDSALYLCASSPGQGGFNTEAFFGQGTRLTVV.

The rearrangement joins TRBV27 to TRBJ1-2; unclear D gene. Germline CDR1 MNHEY, CDR2 SMNVEV (reference sequence). V was clipped by 4 bases and J by 2 bases, with 14 bases between them. The CDR3 extends over 15 amino acids. CDR3 amino acids: CASSWSPGRNYGYTF. The CDR3 DNA reads TGTGCCAGCAGTTGGAGCCCGGGGAGGAACTATGGCTACACCTTC.

This chain uses TRBV10-3 with TRBJ1-2, with TRBD1 identical over 10 bases. The CDR3 runs 20 residues. The V gene's germline CDR1 is ENHRY and CDR2 SYGVKD. Trimming at V came to 5 bases and at J to 2 bases, leaving 20 bases not matched to a gene. The CDR3 here is CAISPHWDRDRGNLNYGYTF. The CDR3 nucleotides are TGTGCCATCAGTCCGCATTGGGACCGGGACAGGGGTAACTTGAACTATGGCTACACCTTC.

The chain links TRBV6-4 to TRBJ2-3, with D possibly being TRBD2 (6 bases). Germline lookup yields CDR1 MRHNA and CDR2 SNTAGT. The CDR3 sequence is 15 residues long. Trimming pared 4 bases from V and 0 bases from J, leaving 11 bases between. CDR3 region: CASSGGGKSTDTQYF. In nucleotides, the CDR3 is TGTGCCAGCAGTGGGGGAGGAAAAAGCACAGATACGCAGTATTTT.

The chain recombines TRBV2 with TRBJ1-3, with 7 bases that match TRBD1. The germline CDR1 and CDR2 sequences are SNHLY and FYNNEI. V lost 5 bases and J lost 2; bases outside the gene matches: 9. CDR3 length: 16 residues. Here the CDR3 reads CASSRGQAGPGNTIYF. The DNA for the CDR3 is TGTGCCAGCAGTAGAGGACAGGCAGGACCTGGAAACACCATATATTTT.

The DNA of the CDR3 is TGTGCCAGCAGCGTAGATCCGACTAGCGGGTACTATGAGCAGTTCTTC. Amino acids: CASSVDPTSGYYEQFF. This chain links TRBV9 with TRBJ2-1, with 10 bases identical to TRBD2. J was trimmed by 8 bases and V by 0 bases; bases with no gene match: 8. The CDR3 loop spans 16 amino acids. From germline, CDR1 is SGDLS and CDR2 YYNGEE.

The sample holds a few counts of this clone. This sequence joins TRBV24-1 and TRBJ2-3; TRBD2 aligns across 11 bases. Trimming cost V 10 bases and J 2 bases; bases outside gene matches: 7. The germline gives CDR1 KGHDR, CDR2 SFDVKD. The length of the CDR3 is 15 residues. The chain's CDR3 is CATRGTSGNTDTQYF. The CDR3 coding sequence is TGTGCCACGCGGGGGACTAGCGGAAACACAGATACGCAGTATTTT.

The V gene is TRBV5-1, the J gene TRBJ2-7; tentative D call: TRBD2 (5 bases). Germline assignment: CDR1 SGHRS and CDR2 YFSETQ. This CDR3 has 14 residues. The V end lost 5 bases, the J end lost 0 bases, and 12 bases lay between the germline ends. The CDR3 spells CASSNDRGSYEQYF. The CDR3 DNA reads as TGCGCCAGCAGTAACGACCGGGGCTCCTACGAGCAGTACTTC. Using reference TRBV5-1 and TRBJ2-7 for the parts outside the CDR3, the full variable domain is KAGVTQTPRYLIKTRGQQVTLSCSPISGHRSVSWYQQTPGQGLQFLFEYFSETQRNKGNFPGRFSGRQFSNSRSEMNVSTLELGDSALYLCASSNDRGSYEQYFGPGTRLTVT.

The chain is built from TRBV24-1 and TRBJ2-7; 8 nucleotides agree with TRBD2. Losses at the gene ends were 10 bases for V and 6 bases for J; bases not matched to a gene: 7. The CDR3 totals 12 residues. In germline, CDR1 is KGHDR, CDR2 SFDVKD. The CDR3 DNA reads TGTGCCACTCAGGGACTAGACCTCGAGCAGTACTTC. Protein product: CATQGLDLEQYF.

The gene calls are TRBV3-1 (or the pseudogene TRBV3-2) and TRBJ2-7, with 10 nucleotides matching TRBD1. Germline lookup yields CDR1 LGHDT and CDR2 YNNKEL (reference sequence). Losses at the gene ends were 4 bases for V and 7 bases for J; bases not matched to a gene: 7. The CDR3 has 14 residues. CDR3 amino acids: CASSLRQGAREQYF. The CDR3 nucleotides are TGTGCCAGCAGCCTACGACAGGGGGCGAGGGAGCAGTACTTC.

The chain combines TRBV27 with TRBJ2-5; D remains ambiguous. Trimming removed 4 bases from V and 7 bases from J, with 10 bases in between. The CDR3 is 12 residues long. CDR1 and CDR2 from the germline V gene are MNHEY and SMNVEV (reference sequence). The CDR3 bases are TGTGCCAGCAGTTCGACTGGCCGGACCCAGTACTTC. Translation gives CASSSTGRTQYF.

The V gene is TRBV6-6, the J gene TRBJ2-1, with a tentative D call TRBD2 (6 bases). CDR3 length equals 14 residues. V was shortened by 2 bases and J by 7 bases, with 12 bases between the two germline ends. The germline CDR1 and CDR2 sequences are MNHNY and SVGAGI (reference sequence). CDR3 loop: CASSYERLGNEQFF. The DNA for the CDR3 is TGTGCCAGCAGTTACGAACGACTAGGAAATGAGCAGTTCTTC.